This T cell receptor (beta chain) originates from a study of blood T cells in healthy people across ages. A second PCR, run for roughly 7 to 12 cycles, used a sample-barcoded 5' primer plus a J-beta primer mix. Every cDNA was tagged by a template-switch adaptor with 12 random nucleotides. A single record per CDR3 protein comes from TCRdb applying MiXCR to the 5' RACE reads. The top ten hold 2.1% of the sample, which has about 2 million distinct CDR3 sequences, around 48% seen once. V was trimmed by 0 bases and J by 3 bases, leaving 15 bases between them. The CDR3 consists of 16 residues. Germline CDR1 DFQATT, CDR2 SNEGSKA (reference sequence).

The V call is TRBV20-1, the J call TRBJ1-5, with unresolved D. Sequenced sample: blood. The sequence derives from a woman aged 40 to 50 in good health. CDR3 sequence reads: CSARDLGRIYNQPQHF. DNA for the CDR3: TGCAGTGCTAGAGATCTAGGCAGGATTTACAATCAGCCCCAGCATTTT.